The 5 T cell receptor beta chains reported below all come from one sample, sequenced in a study of T cells after yellow fever vaccination (dated by TCRdb to the late 2010s). The treatment or condition tag for this specimen amounts to: live attenuated yellow fever vaccine strain. Receptor libraries were prepared by 5' RACE. The sequencer listed for this sample is Illumina HiSeq 2500. The public reads were reanalyzed by TCRdb: fastp trimming at Q25, MiXCR alignment, in-frame beta chains only. Identical CDR3 protein sequences are pooled into one entry, listed with their most common genes and DNA. In all, the sample holds 200,000 to 300,000 distinct CDR3 sequences, and 6.5% to 7.5% of those were seen once. Around 1.1% of the sample comes from the top ten. The specimen comprised CD4+ T cells sorted from PBMCs, sampled on the day of the yellow fever booster vaccination. The source of these receptors is a man aged 25-40 years who received the YFV17D yellow fever vaccine.

J is TRBJ1-4 and V is TRBV5-1; no clear D gene. CDR3 length: 14 residues. Deletions cut 1 base from V and 8 bases from J, with 12 bases between. CDR1 is SGHRS and CDR2 is YFSETQ in the germline V gene. In DNA form, the CDR3 reads TGCGCCAGCAGCTTGAGTGGGGTTTCGGAAAAACTGTTTTTT. Residues: CASSLSGVSEKLFF.

The gene calls are TRBV10-3 and TRBJ2-3; perhaps TRBD2 as D (7 bases). This CDR3 has 14 amino acids. Trimming shortened V by 6 bases and J by 3 bases, and 13 bases separated the two germline ends. From germline, CDR1 is ENHRY and CDR2 SYGVKD. This chain's CDR3 is CAISPGGHTDTQYF. DNA of the CDR3: TGTGCCATCAGCCCCGGGGGGCATACAGATACGCAGTATTTT.

This chain uses TRBV4-2 with TRBJ2-1; TRBD2 aligns across 8 bases. This CDR3 has 16 amino acids. V lost 4 bases to trimming and J lost 0 bases; unmatched junction nucleotides: 5. CDR1 LGHNA and CDR2 YNFKEQ come from the germline V gene. The CDR3 reads CASSPGLANSYNEQFF. In DNA, the CDR3 is TGTGCCAGCAGCCCTGGACTAGCCAACTCCTACAATGAGCAGTTCTTC.

This clonotype has only a few counts. This rearrangement joins TRBV7-2 to TRBJ1-6, with a possible D match to TRBD1 (5 bases). Per germline, CDR1 SGHTA and CDR2 FQGNSA. The CDR3 runs 15 residues. V lost 2 bases, J lost 6 bases, and 11 bases lay in between. The CDR3 DNA reads TGTGCCAGCAGCTTAAATCAGGGTGGTAATTCACCCCTCCACTTT. Its translation is CASSLNQGGNSPLHF.

The V gene is TRBV6-6, the J gene TRBJ2-1; D assignment may be TRBD1 or TRBD2 (5 bases each). Trimming removed 6 bases at V and 9 bases at J, with 15 bases between. The length of the CDR3 is 13 residues. The germline V gene encodes CDR1 MNHNY and CDR2 SVGAGI (reference sequence). Here the CDR3 DNA reads TGTGCCAGCAGGATAGTCGGGGCGGGTGAGCAGTTCTTC. Protein sequence: CASRIVGAGEQFF.